These T cell receptor beta chains were read from a single sample in a study of response to subunit inactivated influenza vaccine. In TCRdb, the RT-PCR reads were re-called with MiXCR into one record per CDR3 protein. The sample lists roughly 160,000 distinct CDR3 sequences; approximately 11% were seen once. The sample was non-naive T cells sorted from PBMCs, taken 40 to 50 days after vaccination. The receptors were gathered from a man aged 50 to 59 who received an inactivated influenza vaccine. The CDR3 runs from the conserved cysteine through the conserved F or W. A D gene is named only where the DNA matches it firmly. Size tells how often a clone was seen (once, few, many) or the class of an expanded clone, and some rows leave it out.

d_call,v_call,j_call,clone_size,cdr3_nt,cdr3_aa
.,TRBV12-3/TRBV12-4,TRBJ1-1,many,TGTGCCAGCAGTACGGCGGTCAACACTGAAGCTTTCTTT,CASSTAVNTEAFF
TRBD1,TRBV20-1,TRBJ1-6,few,TGCAGTGCTACGTCTGGACAGGGAACGAAAAATTCACCCCTCCACTTT,CSATSGQGTKNSPLHF
TRBD2,TRBV4-1,TRBJ2-3,.,TGCGCCAGCAGCCAAGATCGGGGACCGGGACTAGCGGGGGGTTGGTCAGATACGCAGTATTTT,CASSQDRGPGLAGGWSDTQYF
TRBD1,TRBV4-1,TRBJ2-3,.,TGCGCCAGCAGCCAACTGACAGGGGTCACAGATACGCAGTATTTT,CASSQLTGVTDTQYF
TRBD2,TRBV3-1,TRBJ2-3,.,TGTGCCAGCAGCCAAGTGAGCGGGGGGCCAACAGATACGCAGTATTTT,CASSQVSGGPTDTQYF
TRBD1,TRBV28,TRBJ2-3,.,TGTGCCAGCAGTCGGACAGGGGTTAGCACAGATACGCAGTATTTT,CASSRTGVSTDTQYF
.,TRBV20-1,TRBJ1-2,many,TGCAGTGCTAGTAGCCCGGGGCTTAACTATGGCTACACCTTC,CSASSPGLNYGYTF
TRBD2,TRBV10-3,TRBJ2-7,.,TGTGCCATCAGTGGGGGGACTAGTCTCGTACGCGAGCAGTACTTC,CAISGGTSLVREQYF
.,TRBV15,TRBJ2-5,few,TGTGCCACCAGCAGATCGTTCCAAGAGACCCAGTACTTC,CATSRSFQETQYF
.,TRBV7-9,TRBJ1-1,many,TGTGCCAGCAGCTCCAAGCCTCTCTCCTACACTGAAGCTTTCTTT,CASSSKPLSYTEAFF
TRBD1,TRBV10-3,TRBJ1-4,many,TGTGCCACCGGATCCGGGACAGGGGATGAAAAACTGTTTTTT,CATGSGTGDEKLFF
.,TRBV5-1,TRBJ1-2,few,TGCGCCAGCAGCTTGGACCGGGGGCGGGATGGCTACACCTTC,CASSLDRGRDGYTF
TRBD1,TRBV10-1,TRBJ2-1,many,TGCGCCAGCAGCAGGGACAGTCTAGATGAGCAGTTCTTC,CASSRDSLDEQFF
TRBD2,TRBV3-1,TRBJ2-1,many,TGTGCCAGCAGCCATAGTAGCGGGACCAATGAGCAGTTCTTC,CASSHSSGTNEQFF
TRBD1,TRBV5-1,TRBJ2-1,.,TGCGCCAGCAGTTCGGGACAGATCGACAATGAGCAGTTCTTC,CASSSGQIDNEQFF
.,TRBV7-9,TRBJ1-2,.,TGTGCCAGCAGCTGGGAGGGGCCGAGGGGTGGCTACACCTTC,CASSWEGPRGGYTF
.,TRBV19,TRBJ2-2,.,TGTGCCAGTAGTATAGTGGCAGGGTCCGGGGAGCTGTTTTTT,CASSIVAGSGELFF
.,TRBV29-1,TRBJ2-1,few,TGCAGCGCTGACAGTTCCTACAATGAGCAGTTCTTC,CSADSSYNEQFF
.,TRBV29-1,TRBJ2-7,.,TGCAGCGCCCAGAGCTCCTACGAGCAGTACTTC,CSAQSSYEQYF
.,TRBV20-1,TRBJ2-3,.,TGCAGTGGCCTAAGCAGGCGCGGGGCAGATACGCAGTATTTT,CSGLSRRGADTQYF
TRBD1,TRBV7-9,TRBJ2-7,few,TGTGCCAGCAGCCAGACCACAGGGGGTGGCTCCTACGAGCAGTACTTC,CASSQTTGGGSYEQYF
.,TRBV20-1,TRBJ1-3,few,TGCAGTGCTAGAGCCCAAGCTGGAAACACCATATATTTT,CSARAQAGNTIYF
TRBD1,TRBV24-1,TRBJ2-1,many,TGTGCCACCAGTGATAACCGGGACAGGACGTACAATGAGCAGTTCTTC,CATSDNRDRTYNEQFF
.,TRBV5-6,TRBJ2-5,few,TGTGCCAGCAGCTGGCAGGGTGCGGAAGAGACCCAGTACTTC,CASSWQGAEETQYF
TRBD1,TRBV7-2,TRBJ2-7,.,TGTGCCAGCAGCTTACAGGACAGGGTCTACGAGCAGTACTTC,CASSLQDRVYEQYF
.,TRBV11-1,TRBJ2-1,.,TGTGCCAGCAGCCGCCCCTCGGGTCCCTCGAGCTCCTACAATGAGCAGTTCTTC,CASSRPSGPSSSYNEQFF
TRBD1,TRBV28,TRBJ1-2,few,TGTGCCAGCAGTTTATATTCGGGACAGGCGAATGGCTACACCTTC,CASSLYSGQANGYTF
.,TRBV6-5,TRBJ1-2,few,TGTGCCAGCAGTTACAGGGAAAGAAACTATGGCTACACCTTC,CASSYRERNYGYTF
.,TRBV4-3,TRBJ2-3,many,TGCGCCAGCAGCCAAGAGGGCAGCACAGATACGCAGTATTTT,CASSQEGSTDTQYF
TRBD1,TRBV7-2,TRBJ2-3,few,TGTGCCAGCAGCTCTGGACAGGGTATAGCAGATACGCAGTATTTT,CASSSGQGIADTQYF
TRBD1,TRBV7-2,TRBJ1-2,.,TGTGCCAGCAGCGCAACAGGGGGCGCTGGCTATGGCTACACCTTC,CASSATGGAGYGYTF
TRBD2,TRBV20-1,TRBJ2-3,.,TGCAGTGCTAGAGATCTGGAGCGGGGTTATACGCAGTATTTT,CSARDLERGYTQYF
.,TRBV7-9,TRBJ2-1,.,TGTGCCAGCAGCCACCCCCTAGCCAGGCTACGATTC,CASSHPLARLRF
.,TRBV10-3,TRBJ2-7,few,TGTGCCATCAGTGCCCGGGGCTACGAGCAGTACTTC,CAISARGYEQYF
TRBD1,TRBV7-2,TRBJ1-2,few,TGTGCCAGCAGCTTAAACCCCACAGGGGGAGGCTACACCTTC,CASSLNPTGGGYTF